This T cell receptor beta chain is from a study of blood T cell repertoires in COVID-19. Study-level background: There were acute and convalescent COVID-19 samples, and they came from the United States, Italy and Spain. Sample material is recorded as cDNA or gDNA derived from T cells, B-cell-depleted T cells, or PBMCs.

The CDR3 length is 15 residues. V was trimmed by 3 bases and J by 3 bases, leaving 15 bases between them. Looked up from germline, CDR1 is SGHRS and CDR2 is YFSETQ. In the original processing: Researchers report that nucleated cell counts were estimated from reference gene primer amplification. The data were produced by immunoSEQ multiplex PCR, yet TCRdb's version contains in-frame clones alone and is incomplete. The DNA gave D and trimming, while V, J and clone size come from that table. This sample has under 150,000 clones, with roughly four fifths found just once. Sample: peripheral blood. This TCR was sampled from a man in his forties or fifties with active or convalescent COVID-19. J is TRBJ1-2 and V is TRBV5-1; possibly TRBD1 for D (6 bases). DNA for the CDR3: TGCGCCAGCAGCTCCCCAGGGGCGCAGGACTATGGCTACACCTTC. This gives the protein CASSSPGAQDYGYTF.